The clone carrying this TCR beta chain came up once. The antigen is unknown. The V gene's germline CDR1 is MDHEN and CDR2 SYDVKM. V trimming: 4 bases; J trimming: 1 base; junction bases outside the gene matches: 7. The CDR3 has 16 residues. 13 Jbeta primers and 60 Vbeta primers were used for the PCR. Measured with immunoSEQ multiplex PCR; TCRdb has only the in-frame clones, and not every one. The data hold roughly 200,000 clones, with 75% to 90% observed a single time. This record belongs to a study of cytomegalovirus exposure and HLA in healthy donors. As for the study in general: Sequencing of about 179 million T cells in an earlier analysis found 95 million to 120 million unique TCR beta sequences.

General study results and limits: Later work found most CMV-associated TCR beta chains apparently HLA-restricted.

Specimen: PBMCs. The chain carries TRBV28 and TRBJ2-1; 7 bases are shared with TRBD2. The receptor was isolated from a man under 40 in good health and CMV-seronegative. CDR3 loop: CASSSPLAPSYNEQFF. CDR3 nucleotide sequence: TGTGCCAGCAGTTCCCCACTAGCGCCTTCCTACAATGAGCAGTTCTTC.